The rows below give T cell receptor beta chains drawn from one sample of a study of a mutant IDH1 vaccine in newly diagnosed glioma. These receptors have no identified antigens. Clones were sequenced by immunoSEQ multiplex PCR, and TCRdb holds only the in-frame ones, with some missing. The table has roughly 110,000 clones, 90% seen once. The sequencing used PBMCs, collected from a glioma patient whose treatment included an IDH1 peptide vaccine. These TCRs come from a woman aged 45-65 years with glioma. Both conserved end residues are part of each CDR3. D genes are given only for firm matches. Clone size is not always given. Where it is, it says once, few, many or a class for expanded clones.

d_call	clone_size	v_call	j_call	cdr3_nt	cdr3_aa
TRBD1	NA	TRBV27	TRBJ1-1	TGTGCCAGCAGCCACCCGACAGGGGGTTTGAACACTGAAGCTTTCTTT	CASSHPTGGLNTEAFF
NA	NA	TRBV7-6	TRBJ1-5	TGTGCCAGCAGCCAGGACACCGGGGGTCAGCCCCAGCATTTT	CASSQDTGGQPQHF
TRBD2	NA	TRBV18	TRBJ2-3	TGTGCCAGCTCACCTCGGAGGCTAGCGGGCATCACAGATACGCAGTATTTT	CASSPRRLAGITDTQYF
NA	NA	TRBV7-3	TRBJ2-3	TGTGCCAGCAGCCCCGGGGTCACAGATACGCAGTATTTT	CASSPGVTDTQYF
TRBD1	NA	TRBV5-1	TRBJ2-3	TGCGCCAGCAGCCCGGACAGGGGGACAGATACGCAGTATTTT	CASSPDRGTDTQYF
TRBD1	NA	TRBV28	TRBJ1-5	TGTGCCAGCAGTTTGACAGGGGGCAGAACAGCCCAGCATTTT	CASSLTGGRTAQHF
NA	NA	TRBV5-1	TRBJ2-7	TGCGCCAGCAGCTTGCGCGGATCCGAGCAGTACTTC	CASSLRGSEQYF
NA	NA	TRBV5-1	TRBJ2-1	TGCGCCAGCAGCTCCAGGGGGGGCAGTTCCTACAATGAGCAGTTCTTC	CASSSRGGSSYNEQFF
NA	few	TRBV4-1	TRBJ1-1	TGCGCCAGCAGCCGCCTACTCAGGGAGAACACTGAAGCTTTCTTT	CASSRLLRENTEAFF
NA	NA	TRBV4-1	TRBJ1-3	TGCGCCAGCAGCCAACCGGGCCTTCAATCTGGAAACACCATATATTTT	CASSQPGLQSGNTIYF
NA	NA	TRBV7-6	TRBJ2-7	TGTGCCAGCAGCTTAGGTTACAGGGTAAGCTCCTACGAGCAGTACTTC	CASSLGYRVSSYEQYF
NA	NA	TRBV6-5	TRBJ1-3	TGTGCCAGCAGACCCAGCCTCAGTGGAAACACCATATATTTT	CASRPSLSGNTIYF
NA	NA	TRBV4-2	TRBJ1-3	TGTGCCAGCAGCCGAGAAACGCGGACAGACTCTGGAAACACCATATATTTT	CASSRETRTDSGNTIYF
NA	NA	TRBV7-9	TRBJ1-5	TGTGCCAGCAGCTTAGTAGGGGCGAGCAATCAGCCCCAGCATTTT	CASSLVGASNQPQHF
TRBD2	NA	TRBV28	TRBJ2-2	TGTGCCAGCACCCGACTAGCCTTGAACACCGGGGAGCTGTTTTTT	CASTRLALNTGELFF
TRBD1	NA	TRBV11-2	TRBJ1-1	TGTGCCAGCAGCTTCTGGACAGGACCTATGAACACTGAAGCTTTCTTT	CASSFWTGPMNTEAFF
TRBD2	NA	TRBV6-5	TRBJ2-7	TGTGCCAGCAGTCACCGGACTAGCTGGGAGCAGTACTTC	CASSHRTSWEQYF
NA	NA	TRBV13	TRBJ1-6	TGTGCCAGCAGCTTAATCTCAGGCCTCGACAATTCACCCCTCCACTTT	CASSLISGLDNSPLHF
NA	NA	TRBV9	TRBJ2-5	TGTGCCAGCAGCGTAGATCTGCAAGAGACCCAGTACTTC	CASSVDLQETQYF
NA	NA	TRBV5-1	TRBJ2-5	TGCGCCAGCAGCTTGTCCCCGCAAGAGACCCAGTACTTC	CASSLSPQETQYF
NA	once	TRBV15	TRBJ2-2	TGTGCCACCAGCACGAAGGGCGGCACCGGGGAGCTGTTTTTT	CATSTKGGTGELFF
TRBD2	NA	TRBV7-6	TRBJ2-1	TGTGCCAGCAGCTTACTAGCGGGGTCCTACAATGAGCAGTTCTTC	CASSLLAGSYNEQFF
TRBD1	NA	TRBV10-2	TRBJ1-6	TGCGCCAGCAAAGGGACAGGGAATTCACCCCTCCACTTT	CASKGTGNSPLHF
NA	NA	TRBV6-6	TRBJ1-1	TGTGCCAGCAGTTCCGACAGTTTGAACACTGAAGCTTTCTTT	CASSSDSLNTEAFF